The next 24 T cell receptor beta chains were all read from a single sample in a study of T cells in Graves' hyperthyroidism and ophthalmopathy. Amplification targeted TCR beta CDR3 regions from RNA transcripts. HTBI primers drove first-round RT-PCR of the TCR CDR3. In TCRdb, the multiplex PCR reads were re-called with MiXCR into one record per CDR3 protein. The table includes around 250,000 distinct CDR3 sequences, roughly 14% detected once. The sequenced material came from blood. Receptor source: a woman aged 40-49 years with Graves' hyperthyroidism that later progressed to Graves' ophthalmopathy.

This clonotype was seen many times. The chain has TRBV10-3 and TRBJ2-6; D is unresolved. The germline CDR1 and CDR2 sequences are ENHRY and SYGVKD. The CDR3 is made up of 12 amino acids. The ends were cut back, 8 bases at V and 8 bases at J, with 10 bases in the middle. CDR3 bases: TGTGCCATCGGACCGTCATCCAACGTCCTGACTTTC. Translation gives CAIGPSSNVLTF.

The chain employs TRBV29-1 and TRBJ1-1, with D possibly matching TRBD1 (6 bases). With 6 bases removed from V and 6 bases from J, the gap between germline ends came to 14 bases. The CDR3 totals 12 residues. Germline CDR1 reads SQVTM; CDR2 reads ANQGSEA. DNA of the CDR3: TGCAGCGTCATACAGGGCGGTGCTGAAGCTTTCTTT. Protein product: CSVIQGGAEAFF.

This clonotype was counted many times. The chain carries TRBV7-9 and TRBJ2-1; possibly TRBD2 for D (6 bases). V was clipped by 3 bases and J by 6 bases, with 15 bases between them. This CDR3 is built from 15 residues. In germline, CDR1 is SEHNR, CDR2 FQNEAQ (reference sequence). The chain's CDR3 is CASSFGGIKANEQFF. DNA of the CDR3: TGTGCCAGCAGCTTTGGAGGGATCAAGGCCAATGAGCAGTTCTTC. Variable domain in full (rest from reference TRBV7-9 and TRBJ2-1): DTGVSQNPRHKITKRGQNVTFRCDPISEHNRLYWYRQTLGQGPEFLTYFQNEAQLEKSRLLSDRFSAERPKGSFSTLEIQRTEQGDSAMYLCASSFGGIKANEQFFGPGTRLTVL.

This clonotype has a single count. The chain is built from TRBV12-3 or TRBV12-4 and TRBJ2-2; weak D call: TRBD1 (5 bases). The V and J ends lost 1 base and 7 bases respectively, with 19 bases between them. The CDR3 covers 17 residues. The CDR3 loop reads CASSLERRARCDGELFF. The DNA for the CDR3 is TGTGCCAGCAGTTTAGAACGCAGGGCACGATGCGACGGGGAGCTGTTTTTT.

The rearrangement joins TRBV7-6 to TRBJ2-7, with TRBD2 identical over 7 bases. Per the germline V gene, CDR1 is SGHVS and CDR2 is FNYEAQ. With V trimmed by 4 bases and J by 3 bases, 9 bases remained unmatched. The CDR3 extends over 15 amino acids. The CDR3: CASSSIKGLFYEQYF. The DNA for the CDR3 is TGTGCCAGCAGCTCGATAAAGGGACTATTCTACGAGCAGTACTTC.

This clonotype was counted many times. A read error may produce the germline difference seen at one junction end. The rearrangement links TRBV5-6 to TRBJ2-7; 11 bases agree with TRBD2. The CDR3 spans 14 residues. CDR1 is SGHDT, CDR2 YYEEEE, per germline. The CDR3 DNA reads as TGCGCCAGCAGCTTGGGACTAGCGGAGTACGAGCAGTACTTC. Its protein is CASSLGLAEYEQYF. The entire variable domain, with the rest obtained from reference TRBV5-6 and TRBJ2-7, is as follows: DAGVTQSPTHLIKTRGQQVTLRCSPKSGHDTVSWYQQALGQGPQFIFQYYEEEERQRGNFPDRFSGHQFPNYSSELNVNALLLGDSALYLCASSLGLAEYEQYFGPGTRLTVT.

The sample holds many counts of this clonotype. The CDR3 loop reads CASSQGTGAGMPPLHF. The CDR3 DNA sequence: TGTGCCAGCAGCCAAGGGACAGGCGCGGGGATGCCACCCCTCCACTTT. The V gene is TRBV14, the J gene TRBJ1-6; 7 bases match TRBD1. CDR1 and CDR2 (germline): SGHDN, FVKESK. V was clipped by 1 base and J by 11 bases; unmatched bases: 11. The CDR3 sequence is 16 residues long.

This clonotype was seen at least ten times. The chain carries TRBV28 and TRBJ2-7; a weak D match, TRBD1 (5 bases). V lost 0 bases and J 5 bases, leaving 11 bases between the germline ends. Germline V gene sequence: CDR1 MDHEN, CDR2 SYDVKM. The CDR3 spans 14 residues. CDR3 sequence: CASSLWARANEQYF. The CDR3 region has the DNA TGTGCCAGCAGTTTATGGGCCAGGGCCAACGAGCAGTACTTC.

This clonotype appeared many times. A much larger clone sits a single nucleotide away, making a read error possible. V and J are TRBV10-3 and TRBJ1-1; 9 bases map to TRBD1. The length of the CDR3 is 14 residues. Germline loops: CDR1 ENHRY, CDR2 SYGVKD. The CDR3 DNA reads TGTGCCGTCAGGACAGGGGAAATGGGCACTGAAGCTTTCTTT. This sequence encodes CAVRTGEMGTEAFF.

V and J are TRBV19 and TRBJ2-3, with D hard to call. Trimming removed 3 bases at V and 8 bases at J, with 15 bases between. The CDR3 is made up of 14 amino acids. Germline V gene data show CDR1 as LNHDA and CDR2 as SQIVND (reference sequence). CDR3 loop: CASSIYRSSGTQYF. For the CDR3, the DNA is TGTGCCAGTAGTATCTACCGGTCCTCCGGTACGCAGTATTTT.

Many counts were recorded for this clonotype. The chain has TRBV7-9 and TRBJ1-5, with D hard to call. V was shortened by 1 base and J by 6 bases, with 4 bases between the two germline ends. Germline CDR1 SEHNR, CDR2 FQNEAQ (reference sequence). The CDR3 has 12 amino acids. CDR3 nucleotide sequence: TGTGCCAGCAGCTTAGGGGTTCAGCCCCAGCATTTT. The encoded protein is CASSLGVQPQHF.

This clonotype was counted many times. This rearrangement joins TRBV19 to TRBJ1-3; unclear D gene. The CDR3 runs 14 residues. The ends were cut back, 9 bases at V and 4 bases at J, with 16 bases in the middle. Germline CDR1 reads LNHDA; CDR2 reads SQIVND (reference sequence). The CDR3 nucleotides are TGTGCCAGCAACTCAGCCTTACGGGGAAACACCATATATTTT. Protein product: CASNSALRGNTIYF.

This clonotype was seen more than once but under ten times. The CDR3, as DNA: TGTGCCAGCAGCCAAGATGCGAACAATCAGCCCCAGCATTTT. Protein product: CASSQDANNQPQHF. The chain couples TRBV4-2 to TRBJ1-5, with unresolved D. Germline V gives CDR1 LGHNA, CDR2 YNFKEQ. The CDR3 covers 14 residues. The germline V and J ends were trimmed by 0 bases and 3 bases, with 6 bases remaining between them.

This clonotype has ten or more counts. The chain is built from TRBV2 and TRBJ2-2; TRBD2 is a possible D gene (6 bases). The germline V gene has CDR1 SNHLY and CDR2 FYNNEI. The CDR3 is 15 amino acids. With 3 bases removed from V and 1 base from J, the gap between germline ends came to 9 bases. The CDR3 DNA follows: TGTGCCAGCAGTGAGGTCGGGGGGAACACCGGGGAGCTGTTTTTT. Protein product: CASSEVGGNTGELFF.

This clonotype was seen more than once but under ten times. A read error may account for a junction end that differs from germline. The chain combines TRBV7-7 with TRBJ2-1, with 10 bases aligning to TRBD2. This CDR3 contains 15 residues. Germline CDR1 SSHAT, CDR2 FNYEAQ (reference sequence). This chain's CDR3 is CASSRALAGFNEQFF. DNA for the CDR3: TGTGCTAGCAGCCGCGCACTAGCGGGGTTCAATGAGCAGTTCTTC.

This clonotype was counted ten times or more. The chain uses TRBV30 and TRBJ1-1; no clear D. Trimming stripped 1 base from V and 5 bases from J, with 5 bases between. Looked up from germline, CDR1 is GTSNPN and CDR2 is SVGIG (reference sequence). The CDR3 runs 11 residues. The CDR3 region has the DNA TGTGCCTGGAGTGCTAGAACTGAAGCTTTCTTT. It codes for CAWSARTEAFF.

The V call is TRBV30, the J call TRBJ1-3; 12 bases map to TRBD1. The germline V gene has CDR1 GTSNPN and CDR2 SVGIG (reference sequence). With 4 bases clipped from V and 4 bases from J, the junction kept 14 bases outside the gene matches. This CDR3 region has 18 residues. This CDR3 is CAWNRDRGRLSRGNTIYF. In DNA, the CDR3 is TGTGCCTGGAACCGGGACAGGGGGCGCCTTAGTAGGGGAAACACCATATATTTT.

Turning to this clonotype: One end of the junction varies from germline; a read error may be responsible. V gene TRBV11-2 combines with J gene TRBJ2-1, with D perhaps matching TRBD2 (6 bases). CDR3 size: 15 residues. Germline V gene lookup returns CDR1 SGHAT and CDR2 FQNNGV. The CDR3 DNA follows: TGTGCCAGCAGCTCGACTTCGGACTACTTCAATAAGCAGTTCTTC. The encoded protein is CASSSTSDYFNKQFF.

This clonotype was observed many times. The rearrangement joins TRBV28 to TRBJ1-5; D is undetermined. Germline V CDR1 and CDR2: MDHEN, SYDVKM. Between the trimmed V and J ends, which lost 3 bases and 4 bases, there was a span of 10 bases. The CDR3 is made up of 14 amino acids. CDR3 in amino acids: CASSFWTENQPQHF. In DNA form, the CDR3 reads TGTGCCAGCAGTTTTTGGACTGAGAATCAGCCCCAGCATTTT.

V is TRBV7-9 and J is TRBJ1-2; D remains unclear. The germline V gene encodes CDR1 SEHNR and CDR2 FQNEAQ (reference sequence). The CDR3 is 12 residues long. V was pared by 7 bases and J by 6 bases, with 12 bases between. CDR3 region: CASTRTPDGYTF. In nucleotides, the CDR3 is TGTGCCAGCACCCGGACCCCTGATGGCTACACCTTC.

This clonotype was seen many times. This chain connects TRBV15 to TRBJ2-5; 7 nucleotides line up with TRBD1. The CDR3 is 15 residues long. Germline lookup yields CDR1 LNHNV and CDR2 YYDKDF (reference sequence). J was trimmed by 5 bases and V by 5 bases; bases with no gene match: 11. CDR3 in amino acids: CATSGRQGGLETQYF. As DNA, the CDR3 is TGTGCCACCAGCGGAAGACAGGGCGGTCTGGAGACCCAGTACTTC.

The chain has TRBV7-6 and TRBJ1-5; no clear D. V was cut by 2 bases and J by 6 bases, with 11 bases left in between. The CDR3 runs 14 residues. Germline V lookup: CDR1 SGHVS, CDR2 FNYEAQ. CDR3 nucleotides: TGTGCCAGCAGCTTAACTGCCGGCGTTCAGCCCCAGCATTTT. This sequence encodes CASSLTAGVQPQHF.

The chain employs TRBV4-1 and TRBJ2-1; no definite D call. V was cut by 4 bases and J by 7 bases, with 17 bases left in between. Germline values: CDR1 MGHRA, CDR2 YSYEKL. The CDR3 has 15 amino acids. CDR3: CASSPLLNWANEQFF. CDR3 in DNA: TGCGCCAGCAGCCCCTTGCTCAATTGGGCGAATGAGCAGTTCTTC.

This clonotype was counted at least ten times. CDR3 coding DNA: TGTGCCAGCAGCTTTGGACAGGCAACTAATGAAAAACTGTTTTTT. It translates to CASSFGQATNEKLFF. The chain uses TRBV7-9 and TRBJ1-4, with 7 bases aligning to TRBD1. Germline V gene lookup returns CDR1 SEHNR and CDR2 FQNEAQ (reference sequence). The CDR3 has 15 residues. The trim removed 3 bases at V and 0 bases at J, leaving 1 base unmatched.